This T cell receptor beta chain appears in the sequencing data of a study of post-analysis software for immune sequencing data. This CDR3 contains 21 residues. Germline values: CDR1 MGHRA, CDR2 YSYEKL. With 0 bases clipped from V and 2 bases from J, the junction kept 16 bases outside the gene matches. Study findings and constraints: Patients had higher frequencies than controls of five TRBV segments, including TRBV5-6, TRBV5-1 and TRBV20-1. Multiple sclerosis patients showed significantly lower normalized Chao1 diversity than controls did.

This clonotype showed up just once. Its antigen is still unknown. Unique molecular identifiers tagged the TCR beta cDNA libraries. TCRdb reanalysed the PCR reads using MiXCR and keeps one entry per CDR3 protein. The sample records roughly 800,000 distinct CDR3 sequences, around 46% being singletons. The chain carries TRBV4-1 and TRBJ2-7, with 13 positions matching TRBD2. The receptor's source is a girl between 5 and 17 years old with multiple sclerosis. Sequenced: blood. CDR3: CASSQDRGTSGAWGSPYEQYF. Here the CDR3 DNA reads TGCGCCAGCAGCCAAGATCGGGGGACTAGCGGGGCTTGGGGCTCTCCCTACGAGCAGTACTTC.